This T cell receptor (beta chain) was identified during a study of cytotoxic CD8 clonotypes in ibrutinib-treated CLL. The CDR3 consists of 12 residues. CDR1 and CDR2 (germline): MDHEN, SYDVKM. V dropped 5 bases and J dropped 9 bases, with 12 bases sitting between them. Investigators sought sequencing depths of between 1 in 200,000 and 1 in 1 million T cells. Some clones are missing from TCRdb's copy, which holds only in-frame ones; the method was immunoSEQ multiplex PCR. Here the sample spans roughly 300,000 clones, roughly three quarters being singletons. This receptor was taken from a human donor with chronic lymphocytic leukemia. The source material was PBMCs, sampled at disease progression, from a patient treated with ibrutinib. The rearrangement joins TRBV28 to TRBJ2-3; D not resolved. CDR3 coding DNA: TGTGCCAGCAGTCCCCCGGGTCAGACGCAGTATTTT. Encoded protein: CASSPPGQTQYF.